These T cell receptor beta chains were read from a single sample in a study of STAT3 mutations in large granular lymphocyte leukemia. TCRdb's copy holds only in-frame clones and misses some; the assay was immunoSEQ multiplex PCR. The sample lists about 42,000 clones; 80% to 90% were seen once. The sequencing sample was made of PBMCs. The source is a human donor with T large granular lymphocyte leukemia. Some clones in this sample may be carry-over from other donors' samples. CDR3s include the opening cysteine and the closing phenylalanine or tryptophan. D genes are given only for firm matches. Clone size appears in some rows only: once, few, many, or a class for an expanded clone.

>TRBD1|.|TRBV4-2|TRBJ1-6
CASSQVVGGTDNSPLHF
TGTGCCAGCAGCCAAGTTGTAGGGGGCACGGATAATTCACCCCTCCACTTT
>.|.|TRBV29-1|TRBJ1-2
CSVEGNYGYTF
TGCAGCGTGGAGGGTAACTATGGCTACACCTTC
>.|.|TRBV2|TRBJ2-3
CASRTPQSTDTQYF
TGTGCCAGCAGAACACCGCAAAGCACAGATACGCAGTATTTT
>TRBD1|.|TRBV5-4|TRBJ2-5
CASSLQGANQETQYF
TGTGCCAGCAGCCTCCAGGGGGCTAACCAAGAGACCCAGTACTTC
>.|.|TRBV6-6|TRBJ1-2
CASSSSSNYGYTF
TGTGCCAGCAGTTCTAGCAGTAACTATGGCTACACCTTC
>.|.|TRBV19|TRBJ1-2
CASSTRTVANYGYTF
TGTGCCAGTAGTACCCGGACAGTCGCTAACTATGGCTACACCTTC
>.|.|TRBV4-1|TRBJ1-2
CASSLEEDSSNYGYTF
TGCGCCAGCAGCCTAGAAGAGGACAGCAGTAACTATGGCTACACCTTC
>TRBD1|once|TRBV11-2|TRBJ2-7
CASSLAGTGGYEQYF
TGTGCCAGCAGCTTAGCCGGGACAGGGGGCTACGAGCAGTACTTC
>.|.|TRBV19|TRBJ1-2
CASTPGGINYGYTF
TGTGCCAGTACCCCCGGGGGCATCAACTATGGCTACACCTTC
>TRBD1|.|TRBV6-1|TRBJ1-2
CASIDYGQGAPGYTF
TGTGCCAGCATTGACTATGGACAGGGGGCGCCTGGCTACACCTTC
>.|once|TRBV5-1|TRBJ1-1
CASRISTGNTEAFF
TGCGCCAGCAGAATATCGACGGGGAACACTGAAGCTTTCTTT
>TRBD1|.|TRBV19|TRBJ1-6
CASSRGTTGGAYNSPLHF
TGTGCCAGTAGTAGGGGAACCACAGGGGGCGCCTATAATTCACCCCTCCACTTT
>TRBD1|.|TRBV28|TRBJ2-5
CASSLPTNRGETQYF
TGTGCCAGCAGTTTACCCACTAACAGGGGAGAGACCCAGTACTTC
>.|.|TRBV9|TRBJ2-5
CASSVDGRGQETQYF
TGTGCCAGCAGCGTCGACGGTCGTGGGCAAGAGACCCAGTACTTC
>.|.|TRBV20-1|TRBJ2-7
CSARDSWEQYF
TGCAGTGCTAGAGACAGCTGGGAGCAGTACTTC
>TRBD2|.|TRBV5-1|TRBJ2-3
CASSLPASGVTDTQYF
TGCGCCAGCAGCTTGCCGGCTAGCGGGGTAACAGATACGCAGTATTTT
>.|.|TRBV7-9|TRBJ2-3
CASSWNRGGGLDTQYF
TGTGCCAGCAGCTGGAACAGGGGAGGGGGACTTGATACGCAGTATTTT
>.|.|TRBV28|TRBJ1-6
CASSPNRVLLGSPLHF
TGTGCCAGCAGTCCTAACAGGGTCCTACTGGGTTCACCCCTCCACTTT
>TRBD1|.|TRBV28|TRBJ2-3
CASTTGGYPLGQYF
TGTGCCAGCACAACAGGGGGCTATCCCCTTGGGCAGTATTTT
>.|.|TRBV5-1|TRBJ1-2
CASSSDGTYGYTF
TGCGCCAGCAGCTCGGACGGGACCTATGGCTACACCTTC
>.|.|TRBV25-1|TRBJ1-1
CASSEWQGRSEAFF
TGTGCCAGCAGTGAGTGGCAGGGAAGGTCGGAAGCTTTCTTT
>.|.|TRBV28|TRBJ1-1
CASSKRGANTEAFF
TGTGCCAGCAGTAAGCGGGGCGCGAACACTGAAGCTTTCTTT
>.|.|TRBV29-1|TRBJ1-2
CSVETQYFGYTF
.
>.|.|TRBV5-5|TRBJ2-3
CASSLSGTSNTDTQYF
TGTGCCAGCAGCTTGTCTGGGACATCCAACACAGATACGCAGTATTTT
>.|few|TRBV4-1|TRBJ1-2
CASSQAGPRNYGYTF
TGCGCCAGCAGCCAAGCAGGGCCGCGGAATTATGGCTACACCTTC
>TRBD2|.|TRBV7-9|TRBJ2-7
CASSSGLAGEQYF
TGTGCCAGCAGCTCGGGACTAGCTGGCGAGCAGTACTTC
>TRBD1|.|TRBV19|TRBJ1-2
CASSIVGTADYGYTF
TGTGCCAGTAGTATAGTTGGGACAGCAGACTATGGCTACACCTTC
>TRBD2|.|TRBV5-4|TRBJ2-7
CASSLPGLAGGREQYF
TGTGCCAGCAGCTTGCCTGGACTAGCGGGGGGACGCGAGCAGTACTTC
>.|.|TRBV19|TRBJ2-7
CASSMDGSYEQYF
TGTGCCAGTAGTATGGACGGATCCTACGAGCAGTACTTC
>.|.|TRBV7-9|TRBJ1-1
CASSLSVTEAFF
TGTGCCAGCAGCTTAAGCGTCACTGAAGCTTTCTTT
>TRBD1|once|TRBV5-1|TRBJ1-4
CASSSMTGGFGPNEKLFF
TGCGCCAGCAGCTCGATGACAGGGGGCTTCGGGCCTAATGAAAAACTGTTTTTT
>.|.|TRBV6-6|TRBJ1-5
CASSYSTGLRQPQHF
TGTGCCAGCAGTTACTCGACGGGGTTGCGTCAGCCCCAGCATTTT
>.|.|TRBV5-6|TRBJ1-1
CASRPSPVGTEAFF
TGTGCCAGCCGACCCAGCCCTGTGGGCACTGAAGCTTTCTTT
>TRBD1|.|TRBV6-6|TRBJ1-2
CASKKGAGYGYTF
TGTGCCAGCAAAAAGGGGGCAGGTTATGGCTACACCTTC
>TRBD1|.|TRBV6-1|TRBJ1-2
CAKRTGGGYGYTF
TGTGCCAAAAGGACAGGGGGGGGCTATGGCTACACCTTC
>TRBD1|.|TRBV4-1|TRBJ1-5
CASSPVPGTGNQPQHF
TGCGCCAGCAGCCCAGTCCCCGGGACAGGCAATCAGCCCCAGCATTTT
>TRBD1|.|TRBV7-9|TRBJ1-2
CASSTGQGHTGGYTF
TGTGCCAGCAGCACCGGACAGGGCCACACGGGAGGCTACACCTTC
>.|.|TRBV5-1|TRBJ2-3
CASSPRGVQTDTQYF
TGCGCCAGCAGCCCACGCGGGGTTCAGACAGATACGCAGTATTTT
>.|.|TRBV6-5|TRBJ1-2
CASSYGIGWGSGYTF
TGTGCCAGCAGTTACGGTATAGGGTGGGGCTCTGGCTACACCTTC
>.|.|TRBV6-6|TRBJ2-7
CASTPPVGSEQYF
TGTGCCAGCACCCCACCGGTTGGGAGTGAGCAGTACTTC
>.|.|TRBV6-5|TRBJ1-4
CASSYSQGQTEKLFF
TGTGCCAGCAGTTATTCCCAGGGCCAGACCGAAAAACTGTTTTTT
>.|.|TRBV4-1|TRBJ1-4
CASSHPPGLLLGATNEKLFF
TGCGCCAGCAGCCATCCCCCGGGACTTCTTTTAGGTGCAACTAATGAAAAACTGTTTTTT
>TRBD2|.|TRBV4-1|TRBJ2-3
CASSQGDGGASDTQYF
TGCGCCAGCAGCCAAGGTGACGGGGGGGCTTCAGATACGCAGTATTTT
>TRBD1|.|TRBV7-9|TRBJ2-2
CASSLSTGGDGTGELFF
TGTGCCAGCAGCTTATCGACAGGGGGCGATGGCACCGGGGAGCTGTTTTTT
>.|.|TRBV15|TRBJ2-5
CATSRALGTETQYF
TGTGCCACCAGCAGGGCCCTTGGGACCGAGACCCAGTACTTC
>TRBD1|.|TRBV6-6|TRBJ1-2
CASSTVQGAGGYTF
TGTGCCAGCAGTACGGTACAGGGGGCAGGAGGCTACACCTTC
>.|few|TRBV5-1|TRBJ2-1
CASSLEGGTGNEQFF
TGCGCCAGCAGCTTGGAGGGCGGGACCGGGAATGAGCAGTTCTTC
>TRBD2|.|TRBV2|TRBJ2-3
CASRAGLEADTQYF
TGTGCCAGCAGAGCGGGACTAGAGGCAGATACGCAGTATTTT
>.|once|TRBV4-2|TRBJ2-5
CASSQDRRPSETQYF
TGTGCCAGCAGCCAAGATCGTCGGCCGAGCGAGACCCAGTACTTC
>TRBD1|.|TRBV25-1|TRBJ1-2
CASRGTGDHYGYTF
TGTGCCAGCAGGGGGACAGGGGATCACTATGGCTACACCTTC
>.|.|TRBV9|TRBJ2-3
CASSVDGGSTDTQYF
TGTGCCAGCAGCGTAGACGGAGGGAGCACAGATACGCAGTATTTT
>TRBD1|.|TRBV15|TRBJ1-1
CATSRRDREGAFF
TGTGCCACCAGCAGAAGGGACAGGGAAGGAGCTTTCTTT
>.|.|TRBV5-1|TRBJ2-1
CASSLAPGGVNEQFF
TGCGCCAGCAGCTTGGCCCCTGGAGGGGTCAATGAGCAGTTCTTC
>TRBD1|.|TRBV29-1|TRBJ1-2
CSVVDRVYGYTF
TGCAGCGTTGTGGACAGGGTCTATGGCTACACCTTC
>.|.|TRBV2|TRBJ1-5
CASSGRVPEPQHF
TGTGCCAGCAGCGGCAGGGTTCCGGAGCCCCAGCATTTT
>TRBD1|.|TRBV28|TRBJ1-4
CASSQGGSNEKLFF
TGTGCCAGCAGCCAGGGGGGATCTAATGAAAAACTGTTTTTT
>TRBD2|.|TRBV19|TRBJ2-5
CASSTGGTSGETQYF
TGTGCCAGTAGTACGGGGGGGACTAGCGGCGAGACCCAGTACTTC
>TRBD1|.|TRBV5-4|TRBJ2-7
CASSLPGQGGHEQYF
TGTGCCAGCAGCTTACCGGGACAGGGGGGCCACGAGCAGTACTTC
>TRBD2|.|TRBV6-6|TRBJ2-5
CASGSFVGLVETQYF
TGTGCCAGCGGGTCGTTCGTCGGACTAGTTGAGACCCAGTACTTC
>.|.|TRBV5-1|TRBJ1-1
CASSLVGGTNTEAFF
TGCGCCAGCAGCTTGGTGGGGGGCACGAACACTGAAGCTTTCTTT